This T cell receptor (beta chain) emerged from a study of T cell repertoires in cytomegalovirus infection. Study background: Recently identified HLA-C-restricted CMV epitopes were used, and well-studied HLA-B-restricted CMV epitopes were used as well. Indications of both CMV infection and matching HLA type were provided by public TCR beta signatures.

The length of the CDR3 is 13 residues. V was clipped by 2 bases and J by 3 bases, with 5 bases between them. Per germline, CDR1 SGHDN and CDR2 FVKESK. Study-wide points: In two of eight donors, the top clonotype was HLA-C-restricted CMV-specific.

Concerning this clonotype: Its antigen is still unknown.

Each CDR3 protein gets one entry after TCRdb re-called the reads with MiXCR. This table holds approximately 1,000,000 distinct CDR3 sequences, less than 40% found once. The J gene is TRBJ1-5, the V gene TRBV14; no firm D call. The sequence was collected from a human donor in good health (CMV status not recorded). Some clones in this sample may be carry-over from other donors' samples. Sequenced material: cultured CD8+ T cells from PBMCs, taken from culture after CMV antigen stimulation. The CDR3 reads CASSQQFNQPQHF. As DNA, the CDR3 is TGTGCCAGCAGCCAACAGTTCAATCAGCCCCAGCATTTT.